The rows below give T cell receptor beta chains drawn from one sample of a study of blood T cell repertoires in COVID-19. Generated by immunoSEQ multiplex PCR, the TCRdb table keeps only in-frame clones and is missing some. Found here are just under 150,000 clones, more than 75% of them singletons; the top ten hold 8.6%. The sample consisted of peripheral blood. All receptors derive from a woman in her forties or fifties with active or convalescent COVID-19. CDR3s include the opening cysteine and the closing phenylalanine or tryptophan. D genes are given only for firm matches. Clone size is shown for a subset of rows, as once, few, many or a class of expanded clone.

clone_size	v_call	j_call	d_call	cdr3_nt	cdr3_aa
-	TRBV7-2	TRBJ2-7	-	TGTGCCAGCAGCACCACTAGCGAGCAGTACTTC	CASSTTSEQYF
-	TRBV27	TRBJ1-5	-	TGTGCCAGCAGTTTATCGGTAGCGCTTGATCAGCCCCAGCATTTT	CASSLSVALDQPQHF
few	TRBV6-6	TRBJ2-7	TRBD1	TGTGCCAGCAGTTACTCAGGGGACAGGGGATCCTACGAGCAGTACTTC	CASSYSGDRGSYEQYF
-	TRBV11-1	TRBJ2-2	-	TGTGCCAGCAGCCGGACTAAAAACACCGGGGAGCTGTTTTTT	CASSRTKNTGELFF
-	TRBV9	TRBJ1-2	-	TGTGCCAGCAGCGTGGGCCAGATGCTCTATGGCTACACCTTC	CASSVGQMLYGYTF
-	TRBV5-5	TRBJ2-1	TRBD2	TGTGCCAGCAGCTTGACTAGCGGTAGTTACAATGAGCAGTTCTTC	CASSLTSGSYNEQFF
-	TRBV7-9	TRBJ1-2	-	TGTGCCAGCAGCTTGTCACAGACAACGGGATATGGCTACACCTTC	CASSLSQTTGYGYTF
few	TRBV18	TRBJ2-7	TRBD2	TGTGCCAGCTCACCAGGACTAGCGCGAGAGCAGTACTTC	CASSPGLAREQYF
-	TRBV2	TRBJ1-1	TRBD1	TGTGCCAGCAGGGGGCCCCCAGGGGGACTCACTGAAGCTTTCTTT	CASRGPPGGLTEAFF
medium-sized	TRBV7-9	TRBJ1-2	-	TGTGCCAGCAGCCCAATACAGGGTTGGTATGGCTACACCTTC	CASSPIQGWYGYTF
-	TRBV2	TRBJ2-2	TRBD2	TGTGCCAGCAGGCTTCTAGCGGGCAACACCGGGGAGCTGTTTTTT	CASRLLAGNTGELFF
-	TRBV4-1	TRBJ2-1	TRBD2	TGCGCCAGCAGCCAAGATGCGGGGGGTAGCTCCTACAATGAGCAGTTCTTC	CASSQDAGGSSYNEQFF
-	TRBV4-1	TRBJ1-2	-	TGCGCCAGCAGCCGAGTTGCCCAGGGCCTAGACTATGGCTACACCTTC	CASSRVAQGLDYGYTF
-	TRBV28	TRBJ1-2	-	TGTGCCAGCAGTTTATCCCCCCGGGGCTATGGCTACACCTTC	CASSLSPRGYGYTF
-	TRBV11-2	TRBJ1-1	TRBD1	TGTGCCAGCAGCTTAGGGGACAGGGTTACTGAAGCTTTCTTT	CASSLGDRVTEAFF
-	TRBV7-9	TRBJ2-7	-	TGTGCCAGCAGCCCACCTTTAGGGGCGGTCTACGAGCAGTACTTC	CASSPPLGAVYEQYF
-	TRBV18	TRBJ1-5	TRBD1	TGTGCCAGCTCACCCTCAGGGGGCTCCCAGCCCCAGCATTTT	CASSPSGGSQPQHF
-	TRBV28	TRBJ1-2	-	TGTGCCAGCAGCGTACAGGGATCCTATGGCTACACCTTC	CASSVQGSYGYTF
-	TRBV10-1	TRBJ1-6	-	TGCGCCAGCAGTGCTATACAGGGTAAGTCACCCCTCCACTTT	CASSAIQGKSPLHF
few	TRBV6-1	TRBJ1-1	TRBD1	TGTGCCAGCAGGGAAGGACAGGGGATGAATGCTTTCTTT	CASREGQGMNAFF
-	TRBV9	TRBJ1-1	TRBD1	TGTGCCAGCAGCGTATCAGGGGGTAGAGGCACTGAAGCTTTCTTT	CASSVSGGRGTEAFF
-	TRBV5-1	TRBJ2-3	TRBD1	TGCGCCAGCAGCTTGGGACAGGGAGGCACAGATACGCAGTATTTT	CASSLGQGGTDTQYF
-	TRBV6-2/TRBV6-3	TRBJ2-5	-	TGTGCCAGCAGTTACGCAGGGGTTGGGACCCAGTACTTC	CASSYAGVGTQYF
-	TRBV24-1	TRBJ2-1	TRBD2	TGTGCCACCAGTGAGACCCTTGCCAGCGGGAGTGTCAACAATGAGCAGTTCTTC	CATSETLASGSVNNEQFF
-	TRBV11-2	TRBJ1-2	TRBD1	TGTGCCAGCAGCTTACGACAGGGTCCCCCGGGCACCTTC	CASSLRQGPPGTF
-	TRBV2	TRBJ2-3	TRBD2	TGTGCCAGCAGATTAGCGGGAGTGAAGGTCACAGATACGCAGTATTTT	CASRLAGVKVTDTQYF
-	TRBV5-1	TRBJ2-1	-	TGCGCCAGCAGCATCCCCGGGACTTCAAAAGGTGAGCAGTTCTTC	CASSIPGTSKGEQFF
few	TRBV7-2	TRBJ2-2	TRBD2	TGTGCCAGCAGCTTAGGCCTAGCGGGAGGTGGGGAGCTGTTTTTT	CASSLGLAGGGELFF
-	TRBV11-3	TRBJ2-1	-	TGTGCCAGCAGCTTAGGTACCTACAATGAGCAGTTCTTC	CASSLGTYNEQFF